The clone carrying this T cell receptor beta chain has a count of ten or more. This sample was taken from a study of human T cells and chemical hapten exposure. Time point given: healthy volunteer bleed at 2 weeks. The starting material, unfractionated whole blood, was used for total RNA extraction. TCRdb recomputed calls from the RACE reads with MiXCR, one row per CDR3 protein. This repertoire shows approximately 44,000 distinct CDR3 sequences, almost 4.5% found once; its top ten account for approximately 6.3%. Sequencing was performed on whole blood. The TCR originated in a human donor in good health. Some clones in this sample may be carry-over from other donors' samples.

The CDR3 region has the DNA TGTGCCAGCCTGGCGGAAATAAACACCGGGGAGCTGTTTTTT. Protein sequence: CASLAEINTGELFF. V usage is TRBV2 and J usage is TRBJ2-2, with D hard to call. Trimming shortened V by 8 bases and J by 2 bases, and 12 bases separated the two germline ends. The CDR3 spans 14 residues. Germline V gene sequence: CDR1 SNHLY, CDR2 FYNNEI.